These T cell receptor beta chains were read from a single sample in a study of OX40 agonist ivuxolimab in advanced cancers. Libraries were prepared by immunoSEQ multiplex PCR; TCRdb keeps only in-frame clonotypes and omits some of them. The table records about 38,000 clones, 70% to 85% of them present only once. This specimen was CD4+ or CD8+ T cells sorted from blood, taken in a trial of the OX40 agonist ivuxolimab. All receptors derive from an adult with an advanced solid tumor such as melanoma, head and neck, liver or kidney cancer. Both conserved end residues are trimmed from each CDR3. Each record gives: V gene, D gene, J gene, CDR3 length, CDR3 protein. D genes are given only for firm matches.

V: TRBV7-9; D: NA; J: TRBJ1-1; length: 10; CDR3: ASSPDRAEAF
V: TRBV28; D: NA; J: TRBJ1-3; length: 9; CDR3: ASSSANTIY
V: TRBV7-2; D: TRBD2; J: TRBJ2-2; length: 15; CDR3: ASSIRLAAINTGELF
V: TRBV7-8; D: NA; J: TRBJ1-3; length: 12; CDR3: ASSLASGVNTIY
V: TRBV6-1; D: TRBD2; J: TRBJ2-1; length: 13; CDR3: ASRTRLAGYNEQF
V: TRBV19; D: NA; J: TRBJ1-3; length: 11; CDR3: ASSPGQGNTIY
V: TRBV7-9; D: TRBD1; J: TRBJ2-2; length: 13; CDR3: ASSIQGPNTGELF
V: TRBV7-2; D: NA; J: TRBJ2-7; length: 11; CDR3: ASSFGPTYEQY
V: TRBV5-1; D: NA; J: TRBJ2-7; length: 12; CDR3: ASDAGSSESEQY
V: TRBV5-8; D: TRBD2; J: TRBJ2-1; length: 12; CDR3: ASSLLTSGRAVF
V: TRBV5-1; D: TRBD2; J: TRBJ2-5; length: 14; CDR3: ASSLDSGGFQETQY
V: TRBV5-6; D: TRBD2; J: TRBJ2-3; length: 14; CDR3: ASSLGLAGVIDTQY
V: TRBV30; D: NA; J: TRBJ2-2; length: 11; CDR3: AWSNRDPGELF
V: TRBV30; D: TRBD2; J: TRBJ2-1; length: 11; CDR3: AWSRLAGGEQF
V: TRBV4-1; D: NA; J: TRBJ1-1; length: 13; CDR3: ASSHPPQGDTEAF
V: TRBV6-6; D: NA; J: TRBJ2-1; length: 14; CDR3: ASSYDPYSIYNEQF
V: TRBV7-9; D: TRBD2; J: TRBJ2-4; length: 16; CDR3: ASSPLAGGIGAKNIQY
V: TRBV5-4; D: TRBD2; J: TRBJ2-7; length: 13; CDR3: ASSSRTSGNYEQY
V: TRBV9; D: NA; J: TRBJ1-2; length: 12; CDR3: ASSVLTLNYGYT
V: TRBV7-9; D: NA; J: TRBJ2-1; length: 11; CDR3: ASSLGGANEQF
V: TRBV18; D: NA; J: TRBJ2-3; length: 12; CDR3: ASSPQPSTDTQY
V: TRBV10-1; D: TRBD2; J: TRBJ2-1; length: 15; CDR3: ASSESRVAGVDNEQF
V: TRBV9; D: TRBD1; J: TRBJ1-2; length: 13; CDR3: ASSVSGGFGSGYT
V: TRBV19; D: TRBD2; J: TRBJ2-1; length: 15; CDR3: ASSIYLAVEATHEQF
V: TRBV9; D: NA; J: NA; length: 12; CDR3: ASSVRWEVHEQY
V: TRBV2; D: NA; J: TRBJ1-2; length: 11; CDR3: ASSEGPNYGYT
V: TRBV11-2; D: TRBD1; J: TRBJ1-4; length: 15; CDR3: ASSPRDRETTNEKLF
V: TRBV18; D: TRBD1; J: TRBJ2-1; length: 13; CDR3: ASFRDRGVYNEQF
V: TRBV19; D: NA; J: TRBJ2-5; length: 13; CDR3: ASSMGADGQETQY
V: TRBV7-9; D: NA; J: TRBJ2-5; length: 11; CDR3: ASRPSFVETQY
V: TRBV18; D: NA; J: TRBJ2-6; length: 15; CDR3: ASSWGTKASGANVLT
V: TRBV5-1; D: NA; J: TRBJ2-5; length: 12; CDR3: ASRTVTGQETQY
V: TRBV18; D: NA; J: TRBJ2-5; length: 12; CDR3: ASSKEQGRETQY
V: TRBV9; D: NA; J: TRBJ2-3; length: 14; CDR3: ASSVDVGGSTDTQY
V: TRBV5-1; D: TRBD1; J: TRBJ1-1; length: 12; CDR3: ASRSLTGGTEAF
V: TRBV13; D: NA; J: TRBJ2-3; length: 13; CDR3: ASSAGGQPTDTQY
V: TRBV7-9; D: NA; J: TRBJ1-1; length: 12; CDR3: ASSLAGSGAEAF
V: TRBV7-9; D: NA; J: TRBJ1-1; length: 13; CDR3: ASSLEGRGITEAF
V: TRBV12-5; D: NA; J: TRBJ2-7; length: 12; CDR3: ASGLTGDRTLLN
V: TRBV11-2; D: NA; J: TRBJ2-7; length: 12; CDR3: ASSLEGPTGEQY
V: TRBV6-1; D: NA; J: TRBJ2-3; length: 13; CDR3: ASSEDTSGWDTQY